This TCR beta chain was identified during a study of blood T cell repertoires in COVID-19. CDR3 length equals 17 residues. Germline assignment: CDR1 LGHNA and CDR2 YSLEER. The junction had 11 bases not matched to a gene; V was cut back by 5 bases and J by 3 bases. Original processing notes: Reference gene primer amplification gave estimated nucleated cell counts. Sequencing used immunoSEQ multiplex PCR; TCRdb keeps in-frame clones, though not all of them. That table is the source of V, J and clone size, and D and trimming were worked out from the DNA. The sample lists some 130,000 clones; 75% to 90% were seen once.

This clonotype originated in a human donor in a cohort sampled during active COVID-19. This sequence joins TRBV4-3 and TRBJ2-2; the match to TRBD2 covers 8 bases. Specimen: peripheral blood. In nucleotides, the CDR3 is TGCGCCAGCAGCGGAGGTGCGGGAGCGGGAGACACCGGGGAGCTGTTTTTT. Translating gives CASSGGAGAGDTGELFF.